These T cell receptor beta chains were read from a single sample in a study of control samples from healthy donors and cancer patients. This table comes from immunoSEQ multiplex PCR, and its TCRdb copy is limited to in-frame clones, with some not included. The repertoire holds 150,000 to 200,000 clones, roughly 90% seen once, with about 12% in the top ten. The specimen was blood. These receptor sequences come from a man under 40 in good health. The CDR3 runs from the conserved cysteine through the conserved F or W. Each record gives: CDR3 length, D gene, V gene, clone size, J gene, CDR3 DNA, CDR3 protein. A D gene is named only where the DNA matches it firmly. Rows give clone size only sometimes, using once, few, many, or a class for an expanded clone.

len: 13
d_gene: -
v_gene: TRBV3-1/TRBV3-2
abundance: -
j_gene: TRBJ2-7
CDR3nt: TGTGCCAGCAGCTCCGGGACCTTATTGGAGCAGTACTTC
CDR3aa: CASSSGTLLEQYF

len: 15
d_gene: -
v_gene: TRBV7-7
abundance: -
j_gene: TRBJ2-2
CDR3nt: TGTGCCAGCAGCTTAGGGCAGGGAGGCACCGGGGAGCTGTTTTTT
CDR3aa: CASSLGQGGTGELFF

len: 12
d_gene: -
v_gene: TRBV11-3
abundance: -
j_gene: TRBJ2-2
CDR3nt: TGTGCCAGCAGCCAGAACACCGGGGAGCTGTTTTTT
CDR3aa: CASSQNTGELFF

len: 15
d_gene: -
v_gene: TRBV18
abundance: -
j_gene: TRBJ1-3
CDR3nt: TGTGCCAGCTCACCCGATGGGAGCTCTGGAAACACCATATATTTT
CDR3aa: CASSPDGSSGNTIYF

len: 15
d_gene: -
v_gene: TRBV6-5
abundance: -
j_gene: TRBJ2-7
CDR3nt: TGTGCCAGCGGCCTAGTTCCCAGTAGCTCCTACGAGCAGTACTTC
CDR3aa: CASGLVPSSSYEQYF

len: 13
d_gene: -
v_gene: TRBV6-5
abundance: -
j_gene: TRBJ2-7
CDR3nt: TGTGCCAGCAGCTCGGGGGCAGGGGCCGAGCAGTACTTC
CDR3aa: CASSSGAGAEQYF

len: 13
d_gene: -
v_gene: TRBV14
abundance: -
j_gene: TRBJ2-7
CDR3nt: TGTGCCAGCAGCGTCTCGAGGGCCTACGAGCAGTACTTC
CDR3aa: CASSVSRAYEQYF

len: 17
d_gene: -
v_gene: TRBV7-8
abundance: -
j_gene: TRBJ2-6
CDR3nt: TGTGCCAGCAGCTTGGCCAGTGGGCACTCTGGGGCCAACGTCCTGACTTTC
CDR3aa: CASSLASGHSGANVLTF

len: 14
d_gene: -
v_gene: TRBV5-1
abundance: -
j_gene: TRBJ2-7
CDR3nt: TGCGCCAGCACGCTTGAGAGGGGATTGGGAGAGCAGTACTTC
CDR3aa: CASTLERGLGEQYF

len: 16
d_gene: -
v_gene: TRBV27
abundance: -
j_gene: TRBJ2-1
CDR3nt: TGTGCCAGCAGTCCCCGGGACAAGGGACCGATGAATGAGCAGTTCTTC
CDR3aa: CASSPRDKGPMNEQFF

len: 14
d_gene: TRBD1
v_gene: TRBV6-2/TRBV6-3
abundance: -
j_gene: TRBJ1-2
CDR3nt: TGTGCCAGCAGTTCCGCGGGACAGAACTATGGCTACACCTTC
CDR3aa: CASSSAGQNYGYTF

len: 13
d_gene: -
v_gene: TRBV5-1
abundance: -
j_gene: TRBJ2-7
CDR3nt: TGCGCCAGCAGCTTGGCCAGCTCCTACGAGCAGTACTTC
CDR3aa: CASSLASSYEQYF

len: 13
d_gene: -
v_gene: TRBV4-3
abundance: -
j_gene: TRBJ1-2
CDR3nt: TGCGCCAGCAGCCAGGACAGCCGGTATGGCTACACCTTC
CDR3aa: CASSQDSRYGYTF

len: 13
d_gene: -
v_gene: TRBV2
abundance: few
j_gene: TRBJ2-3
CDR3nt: TGTGCCAGCACGGAAGGAGAAGGGCATACGCAGTATTTT
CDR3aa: CASTEGEGHTQYF

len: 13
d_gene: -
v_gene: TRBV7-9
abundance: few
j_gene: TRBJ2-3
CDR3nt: TGTGCCAGCAGCTTAGGGACAACAGATACGCAGTATTTT
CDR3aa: CASSLGTTDTQYF

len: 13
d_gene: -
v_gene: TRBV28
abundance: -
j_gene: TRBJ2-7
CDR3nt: TGTGCCAGCTGGGGCGGAGTTACCTACGAGCAGTACTTC
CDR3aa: CASWGGVTYEQYF

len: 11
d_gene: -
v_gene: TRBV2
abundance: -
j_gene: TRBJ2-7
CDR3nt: TGTGCCAGCAGTGAGGCCAGGGTTGAGTACTTC
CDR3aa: CASSEARVEYF

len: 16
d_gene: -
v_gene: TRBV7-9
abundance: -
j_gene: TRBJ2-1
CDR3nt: TGTGCCAGCAGCTTAGGTTCTAGTGGGGCCCTAGATGAGCAGTTCTTC
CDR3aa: CASSLGSSGALDEQFF

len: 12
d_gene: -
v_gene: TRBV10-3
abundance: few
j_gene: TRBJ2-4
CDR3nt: TGTGCCATCAGCCCCGGGCCAAACATTCAGTACTTC
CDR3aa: CAISPGPNIQYF

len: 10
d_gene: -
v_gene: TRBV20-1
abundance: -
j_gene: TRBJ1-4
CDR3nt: TGCAGTGCTATCAAGGAAAAACTGTTTTTT
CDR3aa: CSAIKEKLFF

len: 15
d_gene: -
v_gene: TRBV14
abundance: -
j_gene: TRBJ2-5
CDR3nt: TGTGCCAGCAGCCCAAGCTCCCGGGGGCAAGAGACCCAGTACTTC
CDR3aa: CASSPSSRGQETQYF

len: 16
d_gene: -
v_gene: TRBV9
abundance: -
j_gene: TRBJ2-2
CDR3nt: TGTGCCAGCAGCGTAGATGGGGGAGCGTGGGACGGGGAGCTGTTTTTT
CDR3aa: CASSVDGGAWDGELFF

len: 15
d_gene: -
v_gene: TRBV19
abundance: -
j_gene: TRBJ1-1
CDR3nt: TGTGCCAGTAGTATGAGCGGTGGACGTAGGACTGAAGCTTTCTTT
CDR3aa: CASSMSGGRRTEAFF

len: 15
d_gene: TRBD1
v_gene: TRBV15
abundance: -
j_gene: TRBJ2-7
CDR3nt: TGTGCCACCAGCAGGCAGGGGGCATCGTCGTACGAGCAGTACTTC
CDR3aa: CATSRQGASSYEQYF

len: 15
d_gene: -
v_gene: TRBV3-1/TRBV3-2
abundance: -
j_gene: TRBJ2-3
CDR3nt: TGTGCCAGCAGCCAAGGGCAGACCCTAACAGATACGCAGTATTTT
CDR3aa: CASSQGQTLTDTQYF

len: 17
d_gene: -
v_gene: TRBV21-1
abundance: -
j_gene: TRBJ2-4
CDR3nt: TGTGCCAGCAGCAAAGCAGAGGGGGCGCAGGCCAAAAACATTCAGTACTTC
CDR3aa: CASSKAEGAQAKNIQYF

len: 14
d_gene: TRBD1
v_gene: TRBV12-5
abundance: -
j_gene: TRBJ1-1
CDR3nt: TGTGCTAGTGGTCAAGGGGGCCCTGGCACTGAAGCTTTCTTT
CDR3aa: CASGQGGPGTEAFF

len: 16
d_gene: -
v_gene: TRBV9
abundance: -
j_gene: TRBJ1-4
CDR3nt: TGTGCCAGCAGCGACCGCCCGACAGTGCCCTATGAAAAACTGTTTTTT
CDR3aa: CASSDRPTVPYEKLFF

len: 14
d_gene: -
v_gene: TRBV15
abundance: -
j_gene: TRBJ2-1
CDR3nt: TGTGCCACCACCCTTGGGCGGAGTAACAATGAGCAGTTCTTC
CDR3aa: CATTLGRSNNEQFF

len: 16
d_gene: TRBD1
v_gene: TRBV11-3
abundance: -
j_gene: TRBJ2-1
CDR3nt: TGTGCCAGCAGCTTAGACGGGGCAACAGGGGGCAATGAGCAGTTCTTC
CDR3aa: CASSLDGATGGNEQFF

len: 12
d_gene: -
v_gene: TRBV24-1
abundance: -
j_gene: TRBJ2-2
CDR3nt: TGTGCCACCAGTGTTCGGGGAAGGGAGCTGTTTTTT
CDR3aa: CATSVRGRELFF

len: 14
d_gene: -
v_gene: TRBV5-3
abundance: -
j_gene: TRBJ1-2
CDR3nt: TGTGCCAGAAGCTCGGCCAGGGCTAACTATGGCTACACCTTC
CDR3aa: CARSSARANYGYTF

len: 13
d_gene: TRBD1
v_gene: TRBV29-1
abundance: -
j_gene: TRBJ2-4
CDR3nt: TGCAGCGTCTTCACAGGGGGCAAAAACATTCAGTACTTC
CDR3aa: CSVFTGGKNIQYF

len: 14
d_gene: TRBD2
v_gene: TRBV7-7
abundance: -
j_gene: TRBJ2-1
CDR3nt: TGTGCCAGCAGCTCCCGGGTAGCGGGAGGTGAGCAGTTCTTC
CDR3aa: CASSSRVAGGEQFF

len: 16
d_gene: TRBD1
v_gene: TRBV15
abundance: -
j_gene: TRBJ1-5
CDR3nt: TGTGCCACCAGCAGAGAGGGACAGGGAATCAATCAGCCCCAGCATTTT
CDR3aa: CATSREGQGINQPQHF

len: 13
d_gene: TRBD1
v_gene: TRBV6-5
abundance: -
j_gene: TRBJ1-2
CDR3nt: TGTGCCAGCTTCGCTACAGGGGTCTATGGCTACACCTTC
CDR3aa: CASFATGVYGYTF

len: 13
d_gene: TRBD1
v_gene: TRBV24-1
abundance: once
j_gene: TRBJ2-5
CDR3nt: TGTGCCACCTCTGGACAGGGCGCGGAGACCCAGTACTTC
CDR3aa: CATSGQGAETQYF

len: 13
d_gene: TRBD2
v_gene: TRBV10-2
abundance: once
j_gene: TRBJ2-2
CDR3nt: TGCGCCAGCAGACTAGCGGGGACCGGGGAGCTGTTTTTT
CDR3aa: CASRLAGTGELFF

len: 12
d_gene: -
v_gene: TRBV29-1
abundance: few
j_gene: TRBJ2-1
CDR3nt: TGCAGCGTGGGACCGGGAGAGGGTGAGCAGTTCTTC
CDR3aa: CSVGPGEGEQFF

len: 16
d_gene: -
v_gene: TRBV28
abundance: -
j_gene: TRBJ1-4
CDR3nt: TGTGCCAGCAGTCTTTCCCCGTCCAGGGGAGGTGAAAAACTGTTTTTT
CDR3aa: CASSLSPSRGGEKLFF

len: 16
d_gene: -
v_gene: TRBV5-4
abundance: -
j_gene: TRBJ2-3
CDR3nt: TGTGCCAGCAGCTCCGGGCTCGGACTCGGCACAGATACGCAGTATTTT
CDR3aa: CASSSGLGLGTDTQYF

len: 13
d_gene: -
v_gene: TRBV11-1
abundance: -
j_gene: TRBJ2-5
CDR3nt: TGTGCCAGCAGCCTAGGACACCAAGAGACCCAGTACTTC
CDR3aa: CASSLGHQETQYF

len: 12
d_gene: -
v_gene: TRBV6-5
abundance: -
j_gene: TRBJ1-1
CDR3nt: TGTGCCAGCACAGGAACTGGAACTGAAGCTTTCTTT
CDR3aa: CASTGTGTEAFF

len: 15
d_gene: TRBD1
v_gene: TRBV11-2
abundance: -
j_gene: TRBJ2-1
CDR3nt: TGTGCCAGCAGCCGAGGACAGGGGGCCTACAATGAGCAGTTCTTC
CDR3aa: CASSRGQGAYNEQFF

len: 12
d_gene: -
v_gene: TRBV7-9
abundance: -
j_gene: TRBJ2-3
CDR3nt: TGTGCCAGCAGGATTGGGGGAGATACGCAGTATTTT
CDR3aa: CASRIGGDTQYF